This TCR beta chain was captured by sequencing in a study of early T cells in non-severe SARS-CoV-2 infection. Regarding the study as a whole: The VDJdb matching leaned toward anti-spike CD8 responses and overlooked private and CD4 specificities.

This clonotype has at least ten counts. Its matching antigen is unknown. CDR3 size: 14 residues. Germline V gives CDR1 SGHKS, CDR2 YYEKEE (reference sequence). After removal of 4 bases from V and 4 bases from J, the junction contained 3 bases not matched to a gene. TCRdb analysed the 5' RACE reads with MiXCR anew, one entry per CDR3 protein. The sample shows 30,000 to 45,000 distinct CDR3 sequences, 8% to 10% of them seen only once. Sequencing was done on a sample of whole blood. This clonotype originated in an adult who was a healthcare worker with PCR-confirmed SARS-CoV-2 infection or an uninfected control (not recorded which). V gene TRBV5-5 combines with J gene TRBJ2-5; TRBD1 matches at 11 bases. Here the CDR3 DNA reads TGTGCCAGCAGCCGGGACAGGGGGAGAGAGACCCAGTACTTC. Residues: CASSRDRGRETQYF.